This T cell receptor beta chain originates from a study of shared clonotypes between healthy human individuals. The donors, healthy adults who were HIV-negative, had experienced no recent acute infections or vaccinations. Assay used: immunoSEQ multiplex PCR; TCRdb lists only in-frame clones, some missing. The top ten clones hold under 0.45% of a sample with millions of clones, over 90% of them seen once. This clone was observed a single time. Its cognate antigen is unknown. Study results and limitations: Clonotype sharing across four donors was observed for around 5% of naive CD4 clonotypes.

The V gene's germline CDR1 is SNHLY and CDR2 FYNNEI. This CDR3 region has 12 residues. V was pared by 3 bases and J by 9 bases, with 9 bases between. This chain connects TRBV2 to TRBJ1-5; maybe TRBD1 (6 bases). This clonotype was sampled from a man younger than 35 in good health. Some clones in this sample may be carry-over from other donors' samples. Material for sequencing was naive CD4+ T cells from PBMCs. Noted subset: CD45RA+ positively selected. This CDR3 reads CASSDEGGPQHF. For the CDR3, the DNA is TGTGCCAGCAGTGACGAGGGGGGGCCCCAGCATTTT.